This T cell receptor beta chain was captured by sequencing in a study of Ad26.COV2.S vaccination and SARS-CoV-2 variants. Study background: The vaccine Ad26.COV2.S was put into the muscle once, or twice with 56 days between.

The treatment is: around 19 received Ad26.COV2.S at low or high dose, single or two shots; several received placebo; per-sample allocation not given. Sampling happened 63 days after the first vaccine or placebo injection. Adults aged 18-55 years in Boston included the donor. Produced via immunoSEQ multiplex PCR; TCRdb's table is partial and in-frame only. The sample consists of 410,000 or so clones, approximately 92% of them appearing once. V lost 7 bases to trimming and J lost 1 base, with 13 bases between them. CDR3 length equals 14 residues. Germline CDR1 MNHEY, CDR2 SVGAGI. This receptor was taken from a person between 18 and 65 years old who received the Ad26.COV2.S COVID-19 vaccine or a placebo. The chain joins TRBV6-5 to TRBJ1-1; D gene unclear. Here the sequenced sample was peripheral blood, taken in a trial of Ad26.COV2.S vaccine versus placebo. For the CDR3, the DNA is TGTGCCAGCACTCTTTACGTCGCGAACACTGAAGCTTTCTTT. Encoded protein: CASTLYVANTEAFF.